This T cell receptor (beta chain) was captured by sequencing in a study of T cell repertoires in cytomegalovirus infection. TCRdb used MiXCR to reprocess the reads, holding one entry per CDR3 protein. The sample holds around 450,000 distinct CDR3 sequences, around 32% seen once. Germline CDR1 LNHDA, CDR2 SQIVND (reference sequence). CDR3 length: 14 residues. The V gene lost 5 bases and the J gene lost 1 base, with 11 bases spanning the gap. The specimen was PBMCs. This sequence originates from a human donor in good health (CMV status not recorded). Some clones in this sample may be carry-over from other donors' samples. The gene calls are TRBV19 and TRBJ1-1; TRBD1 might be the D (5 bases). The CDR3 loop reads CASSPTEGNTEAFF. CDR3 nucleotide sequence: TGTGCCAGTAGTCCGACAGAGGGGAACACTGAAGCTTTCTTT.